The 31 T cell receptor beta chains below all came from one sample that was sequenced in a study of shared clonotypes between healthy human individuals (dated by TCRdb to 2020 to 2021). The protocol used for the library was the immunoSEQ multiplex PCR assay. Here the immuneACCESS table is served through TCRdb, limited to in-frame sequences with V and J called. Missing clones are a known gap in these copies; in checked studies unresolved V genes cover under half, and the rest lacks a known reason. A total of 2 million to 3 million clones appear in this sample, 80% to 95% of them only once. The ten largest clones add up to roughly 0.39% of the sample. Sequenced material: naive CD4+ T cells from PBMCs. The sample's cell subset or site label, decoded: CD45RA+ positively selected. The receptors come from a young man in good health. Some clones in this sample may be carry-over from other donors' samples.

The V call is TRBV15, the J call TRBJ2-3, with TRBD1 matching over 9 bases. This CDR3 contains 15 residues. Trimming removed 3 bases from V and 6 bases from J; junction bases left unmatched: 7. Germline V gene data show CDR1 as LNHNV and CDR2 as YYDKDF (reference sequence). CDR3 coding DNA: TGTGCCACCAGCAGGCCGACAGGGGGACCGGATACGCAGTATTTT. Its translation: CATSRPTGGPDTQYF.

The chain employs TRBV7-6 and TRBJ2-7; 9 bases align to TRBD1. The CDR3 loop spans 15 amino acids. The ends lost 0 bases at V and 4 bases at J; junction bases unmatched: 4. The germline V gene encodes CDR1 SGHVS and CDR2 FNYEAQ. CDR3 sequence (DNA): TGTGCCAGCAGCTTAGCGGGGACAGGGAATTACGAGCAGTACTTC. Amino acids: CASSLAGTGNYEQYF. The complete variable domain, with remaining parts taken from reference TRBV7-6 and TRBJ2-7, reads GAGVSQSPRYKVTKRGQDVALRCDPISGHVSLYWYRQALGQGPEFLTYFNYEAQQDKSGLPNDRFSAERPEGSISTLTIQRTEQRDSAMYRCASSLAGTGNYEQYFGPGTRLTVT.

The CDR3 region has the DNA TGTGCCAGTAGTATCCGGGGTAGCCTTTACGAGCAGTACTTC. Encoded protein: CASSIRGSLYEQYF. V usage is TRBV19 and J usage is TRBJ2-7; D is perhaps TRBD2 (5 bases). V gave up 3 bases and J gave up 4 bases, with 13 bases separating them. Germline V lookup: CDR1 LNHDA, CDR2 SQIVND (reference sequence). CDR3 size: 14 residues.

The chain couples TRBV4-3 to TRBJ2-1; D may correspond to TRBD1 or TRBD2 (5 bases each). This CDR3 is 19 amino acids long. Trimming cost V 0 bases and J 1 base, with 19 bases left between them. Germline values: CDR1 LGHNA, CDR2 YSLEER. The CDR3 region has the DNA TGCGCCAGCAGCCAAGAAGGGGACCTTTATGGCGGATCCTACAATGAGCAGTTCTTC. Translating gives CASSQEGDLYGGSYNEQFF.

The chain is built from TRBV2 and TRBJ2-1; 7 positions match TRBD1. V lost 6 bases and J lost 0; bases outside the gene matches: 5. The CDR3 is 15 amino acids. CDR1 is SNHLY, CDR2 FYNNEI, per germline. Here the CDR3 DNA reads TGTGCCAGCAGCCGGGGACAGAGCTCCTACAATGAGCAGTTCTTC. It encodes CASSRGQSSYNEQFF.

The rearrangement links TRBV28 to TRBJ2-7, with a possible D match to TRBD1 (6 bases). Germline lookup yields CDR1 MDHEN and CDR2 SYDVKM. Trimming removed 5 bases from V and 5 bases from J, with 13 bases in between. The CDR3 covers 13 residues. The CDR3 DNA reads TGTGCCAGCAGTCTCCCCCACAGGGACGAGCAGTACTTC. Its protein product is CASSLPHRDEQYF.

The chain has TRBV6-6 and TRBJ2-1; the match to TRBD2 covers 7 bases. From germline, CDR1 is MNHNY and CDR2 SVGAGI (reference sequence). The CDR3 extends over 15 amino acids. Trimming removed 6 bases from V and 2 bases from J; junction bases left unmatched: 7. CDR3 DNA: TGTGCCAGCAGAAAACGGGAGGCCGCCTACAATGAGCAGTTCTTC. Its protein is CASRKREAAYNEQFF.

About this clone: Other DNA sequences in the sample encode the same CDR3. This chain links TRBV28 with TRBJ2-7; D ambiguous. With 4 bases removed from V and 6 bases from J, the gap between germline ends came to 10 bases. CDR3 size: 12 residues. Looked up from germline, CDR1 is MDHEN and CDR2 is SYDVKM. CDR3: CASSSLGREQYF. CDR3 coding DNA: TGTGCCAGCAGTTCCCTAGGACGCGAGCAGTACTTC. Full variable domain (missing parts from reference TRBV28 and TRBJ2-7): DVKVTQSSRYLVKRTGEKVFLECVQDMDHENMFWYRQDPGLGLRLIYFSYDVKMKEKGDIPEGYSVSREKKERFSLILESASTNQTSMYLCASSSLGREQYFGPGTRLTVT.

This clone occurred a few times. This same CDR3 is encoded by further DNA sequences in the sample. The rearrangement joins TRBV28 to TRBJ1-1, with D unclear. The length of the CDR3 is 11 residues. Trimming cost V 4 bases and J 4 bases, with 4 bases left between them. The germline V gene encodes CDR1 MDHEN and CDR2 SYDVKM. The CDR3 protein is CASSYSTEAFF. In DNA form, the CDR3 reads TGTGCCAGCAGTTATTCCACTGAAGCTTTCTTT. The full variable domain, in which reference TRBV28 and TRBJ1-1 provide the parts outside the CDR3, is DVKVTQSSRYLVKRTGEKVFLECVQDMDHENMFWYRQDPGLGLRLIYFSYDVKMKEKGDIPEGYSVSREKKERFSLILESASTNQTSMYLCASSYSTEAFFGQGTRLTVV.

This clone showed up just a few times. At one end the junction does not follow the germline gene, possibly because of a read error. The chain employs TRBV18 and TRBJ2-7; 7 nucleotides match TRBD1. Germline lookup yields CDR1 KGHSH and CDR2 LQKENI. This CDR3 contains 14 residues. The CDR3 bases are TGTGCCAGCTCATCACCGGGACAGTCCTACGAGCAGTACTTC. It translates to CASSSPGQSYEQYF.

This clone was seen a handful of times. The chain is built from TRBV9 and TRBJ1-2, with a possible D match to TRBD1 (5 bases). Germline lookup yields CDR1 SGDLS and CDR2 YYNGEE. The ends were cut back, 3 bases at V and 1 base at J, with 13 bases in the middle. The CDR3 runs 15 residues. The CDR3 reads CASSAEERGNYGYTF. Written as DNA, the CDR3 is TGTGCCAGCAGCGCCGAGGAGAGGGGTAACTATGGCTACACCTTC.

The chain has TRBV5-1 and TRBJ2-7; weak D call: TRBD1 (6 bases). Germline CDR1 and CDR2: SGHRS and YFSETQ. The CDR3 length is 15 residues. Trimming stripped 0 bases from V and 2 bases from J, with 12 bases between. The CDR3 reads CASSLDGRGTYEQYF. CDR3 DNA: TGCGCCAGCAGCTTGGACGGCAGGGGAACCTACGAGCAGTACTTC.

The chain employs TRBV5-1 and TRBJ2-7, with D perhaps TRBD2 (6 bases). The CDR3 is 16 residues long. The germline V gene encodes CDR1 SGHRS and CDR2 YFSETQ. V was cut by 2 bases and J by 0 bases, with 15 bases left in between. In nucleotides, the CDR3 is TGCGCCAGCAGCTTTGGAGGGACCCAGAGCTCCTACGAGCAGTACTTC. Amino acid sequence: CASSFGGTQSSYEQYF.

V and J are TRBV7-2 and TRBJ1-4; D might be TRBD1 (6 bases). CDR3 length equals 13 residues. Trimming shortened V by 5 bases and J by 7 bases, and 11 bases separated the two germline ends. CDR1 and CDR2 (germline): SGHTA, FQGNSA. In nucleotides, the CDR3 is TGTGCCAGCAGCATAGAGGACAGTGAAAAACTGTTTTTT. This translates into CASSIEDSEKLFF.

This rearrangement joins TRBV7-3 to TRBJ2-1; tentatively, D is TRBD2 (5 bases). The CDR3 extends over 16 amino acids. Germline V CDR1 and CDR2: SGHTA, FQGTGA. Trimming shortened V by 5 bases and J by 2 bases, and 16 bases separated the two germline ends. This CDR3 is CASSLSSLPPYNEQFF. CDR3 nucleotide sequence: TGTGCCAGCAGCCTGTCTAGCCTACCCCCCTACAATGAGCAGTTCTTC.

The chain employs TRBV7-9 and TRBJ1-2; no clear D gene. Trimming cost V 3 bases and J 4 bases, with 12 bases left between them. Germline CDR1 and CDR2: SEHNR and FQNEAQ (reference sequence). CDR3 length equals 14 residues. The DNA for the CDR3 is TGTGCCAGCAGCTTCTCACAACAGTCCTATGGCTACACCTTC. Its translation: CASSFSQQSYGYTF.

The count of this clone is one. The CDR3 sequence: CASSLQGPSYEQYF. CDR3 DNA sequence: TGTGCCAGCAGCTTGCAGGGGCCCTCCTACGAGCAGTACTTC. V gene TRBV5-6 combines with J gene TRBJ2-5; possible D gene TRBD1, 6 bases. The J call may be wrong; the DNA end is better matched by TRBJ2-7. CDR1 and CDR2 from the germline V gene are SGHDT and YYEEEE. The CDR3 sequence is 14 residues long.

In this sample, this clone turned up once. V is TRBV29-1 and J is TRBJ2-7, with D perhaps assigned TRBD1 or TRBD2 (5 bases each). CDR1 and CDR2 (germline): SQVTM, ANQGSEA. CDR3 length: 15 amino acids. V was pared by 5 bases and J by 0 bases, with 17 bases between. DNA for the CDR3: TGCAGCGTTACAAAAAACCGGGACCTCTCCTACGAGCAGTACTTC. Translating gives CSVTKNRDLSYEQYF.

This clone appeared a few times. The chain couples TRBV7-9 to TRBJ1-1; D gene uncertain. Per the germline V gene, CDR1 is SEHNR and CDR2 is FQNEAQ (reference sequence). The CDR3 is made up of 14 amino acids. V was shortened by 6 bases and J by 3 bases, with 14 bases between the two germline ends. CDR3 sequence: CASSPQSAYTEAFF. CDR3 nucleotides: TGTGCCAGCAGTCCGCAAAGTGCTTACACTGAAGCTTTCTTT.

A single count supports this clone. This chain connects TRBV2 to TRBJ2-1, with 8 positions matching TRBD1. Germline CDR1 reads SNHLY; CDR2 reads FYNNEI. With V trimmed by 0 bases and J by 9 bases, 7 bases remained unmatched. The CDR3 runs to 15 residues. The CDR3 loop is CASSEARQGIGEQFF. As DNA, the CDR3 is TGTGCCAGCAGTGAAGCCAGACAGGGGATAGGTGAGCAGTTCTTC.

V usage is TRBV2 and J usage is TRBJ2-1; TRBD2 agrees at 7 bases. Germline V CDR1 and CDR2: SNHLY, FYNNEI. The CDR3 covers 14 residues. The ends lost 6 bases at V and 0 bases at J; junction bases unmatched: 2. CDR3 amino acids: CASRRDYSYNEQFF. CDR3 bases: TGTGCCAGCAGAAGGGACTACTCCTACAATGAGCAGTTCTTC.

V gene TRBV19 combines with J gene TRBJ2-5; D ambiguous. The CDR3 length is 13 residues. V lost 5 bases and J lost 3, with 10 bases in between. CDR1 and CDR2 from the germline V gene are LNHDA and SQIVND (reference sequence). The CDR3 DNA reads TGTGCCAGTAGTGGCGGAAGGGAAGAGACCCAGTACTTC. Its translation: CASSGGREETQYF.

The chain links TRBV11-3 to TRBJ2-3, with a possible D match to TRBD1 (6 bases). CDR1 and CDR2 (germline): SGHNT, YENEEA. The CDR3 consists of 14 residues. V was pared by 2 bases and J by 5 bases, with 11 bases between. The CDR3 sequence: CASSLSQGLDTQYF. In DNA form, the CDR3 reads TGTGCCAGCAGCTTATCCCAGGGGTTAGATACGCAGTATTTT.

This sequence joins TRBV4-3 and TRBJ1-1; maybe TRBD1 (5 bases). The CDR3 runs 13 residues. Germline V lookup: CDR1 LGHNA, CDR2 YSLEER. V lost 0 bases and J lost 10, with 12 bases in between. The CDR3 DNA follows: TGCGCCAGCAGCCAAGATCTTGATGGGGCAGCTTTCTTT. Residues: CASSQDLDGAAFF.

V gene TRBV6-5 combines with J gene TRBJ1-4; D is undetermined. This CDR3 spans 16 amino acids. Trimming left V 4 bases short and J 12 bases short, with 24 bases between. Germline lookup yields CDR1 MNHEY and CDR2 SVGAGI. CDR3 coding DNA: TGTGCCAGCAGTTTCAACGCCGGCACCCGAGGATTTGAACTGTTTTTT. Translated, it gives CASSFNAGTRGFELFF.

Concerning this clone: The sample holds other DNA sequences that translate to the same CDR3. The chain links TRBV7-3 to TRBJ1-1; D ambiguous. In germline, CDR1 is SGHTA, CDR2 FQGTGA. V lost 2 bases, J lost 1 base, and 5 bases lay in between. CDR3 length: 13 residues. The CDR3 loop reads CASSLGSNTEAFF. The CDR3 nucleotides are TGTGCCAGCAGCTTAGGCTCGAACACTGAAGCTTTCTTT. Drawing the rest from reference TRBV7-3 and TRBJ1-1, the complete variable domain is GAGVSQTPSNKVTEKGKYVELRCDPISGHTALYWYRQSLGQGPEFLIYFQGTGAADDSGLPNDRFFAVRPEGSVSTLKIQRTERGDSAVYLCASSLGSNTEAFFGQGTRLTVV.

With regard to this clone: Other nucleotide sequences from this sample produce the same CDR3. The chain couples TRBV7-3 to TRBJ2-5; no reliable D call. From germline, CDR1 is SGHTA and CDR2 FQGTGA. Trimming removed 0 bases from V and 5 bases from J, with 10 bases in between. CDR3 size: 14 residues. The CDR3 reads CASSLTGTRETQYF. As DNA, the CDR3 is TGTGCCAGCAGCTTAACCGGAACAAGGGAGACCCAGTACTTC.

The chain couples TRBV4-3 to TRBJ2-5; TRBD2 matches 12 bases. With V trimmed by 1 base and J by 2 bases, 5 bases remained unmatched. Germline loops: CDR1 LGHNA, CDR2 YSLEER. The CDR3 runs 17 residues. CDR3: CASSQGSGLAGQETQYF. The DNA of the CDR3 is TGCGCCAGCAGCCAAGGTTCAGGACTAGCGGGACAAGAGACCCAGTACTTC.

About this clone: The same CDR3 also results from other DNA sequences found in this sample. The chain couples TRBV5-1 to TRBJ2-2; 10 bases are shared with TRBD2. The CDR3 length is 16 residues. Trimming cost V 2 bases and J 0 bases; bases outside gene matches: 1. The germline gives CDR1 SGHRS, CDR2 YFSETQ. The CDR3 sequence is CASSFLAGANTGELFF. For the CDR3, the DNA is TGCGCCAGCAGCTTCCTAGCGGGAGCGAACACCGGGGAGCTGTTTTTT.

The rearrangement links TRBV5-4 to TRBJ2-7; tentative D call: TRBD2 (6 bases). The CDR3 totals 14 residues. Trimming left V 4 bases short and J 4 bases short, with 15 bases between. Looked up from germline, CDR1 is SGHNT and CDR2 is YYREEE (reference sequence). CDR3 in amino acids: CASSGPGEVYEQYF. The CDR3 bases are TGTGCCAGCAGCGGGCCGGGGGAGGTTTACGAGCAGTACTTC.

Written as DNA, the CDR3 is TGTGCCAGCAGTTTATCCAGACAGTATAATGAAAAACTGTTTTTT. It specifies CASSLSRQYNEKLFF. The chain joins TRBV28 to TRBJ1-4; weak D call: TRBD1 (5 bases). The CDR3 contains 15 residues. Germline V gene lookup returns CDR1 MDHEN and CDR2 SYDVKM. V lost 1 base and J lost 4, with 10 bases in between.